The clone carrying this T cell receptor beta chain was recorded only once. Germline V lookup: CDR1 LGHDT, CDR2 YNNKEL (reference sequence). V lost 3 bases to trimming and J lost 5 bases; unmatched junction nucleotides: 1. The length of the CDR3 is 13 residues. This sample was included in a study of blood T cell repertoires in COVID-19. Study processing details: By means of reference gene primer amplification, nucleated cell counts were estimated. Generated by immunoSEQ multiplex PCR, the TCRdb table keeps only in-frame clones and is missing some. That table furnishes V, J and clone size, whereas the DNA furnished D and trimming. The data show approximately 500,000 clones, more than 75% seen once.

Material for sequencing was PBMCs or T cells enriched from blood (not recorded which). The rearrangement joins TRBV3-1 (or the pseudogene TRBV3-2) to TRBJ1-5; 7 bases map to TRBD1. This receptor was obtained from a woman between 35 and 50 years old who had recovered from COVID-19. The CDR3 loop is CASSHQGDQPQHF. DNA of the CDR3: TGTGCCAGCAGCCACCAGGGGGATCAGCCCCAGCATTTT.